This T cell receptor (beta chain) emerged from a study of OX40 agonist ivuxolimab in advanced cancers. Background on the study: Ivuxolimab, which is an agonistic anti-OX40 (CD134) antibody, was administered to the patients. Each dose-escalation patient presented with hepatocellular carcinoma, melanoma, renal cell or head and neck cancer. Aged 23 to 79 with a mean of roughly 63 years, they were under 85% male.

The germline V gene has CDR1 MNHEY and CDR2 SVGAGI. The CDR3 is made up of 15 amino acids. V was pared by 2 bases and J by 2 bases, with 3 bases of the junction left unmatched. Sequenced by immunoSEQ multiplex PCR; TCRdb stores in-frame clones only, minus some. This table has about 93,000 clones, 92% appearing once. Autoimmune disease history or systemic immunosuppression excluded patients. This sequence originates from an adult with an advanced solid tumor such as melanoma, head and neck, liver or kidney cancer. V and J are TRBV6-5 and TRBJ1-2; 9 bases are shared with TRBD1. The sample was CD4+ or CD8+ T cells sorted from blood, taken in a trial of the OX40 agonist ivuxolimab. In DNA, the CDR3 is TGTGCCAGCAGTTACGGAACAGGGGGCAACTATGGCTACACCTTC. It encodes CASSYGTGGNYGYTF.